The 10 T cell receptor beta chains presented below share a single source sample, sequenced in a study of post-analysis software for immune sequencing data. Study outcomes and limitations: In patients, TRBV5-6, TRBV5-1 and TRBV20-1 belonged to five or six TRBV segments found more frequently than in controls.

Sequencing libraries made from TCR beta cDNA carried unique molecular identifiers. TCRdb passed the PCR reads through MiXCR, listing each CDR3 protein once. The table shows some 700,000 distinct CDR3 sequences, with approximately 60% occurring only once. No antigen has been identified for these receptors. The sample consisted of blood. These receptors all stem from a girl aged 2 to 10 with multiple sclerosis.

This clonotype has a handful of counts. The J gene is TRBJ2-7, the V gene TRBV6-5, with a weak D call TRBD1 (5 bases). The CDR3 sequence is 13 residues long. Germline loops: CDR1 MNHEY, CDR2 SVGAGI. V dropped 2 bases and J dropped 3 bases, with 8 bases sitting between them. The CDR3 spells CASSYQTDYEQYF. CDR3 nucleotides: TGTGCCAGCAGTTACCAGACAGACTACGAGCAGTACTTC.

This chain connects TRBV12-3 or TRBV12-4 to TRBJ1-1; weak D call: TRBD1 (5 bases). The CDR3 runs 13 residues. Trimming cost V 5 bases and J 0 bases, with 7 bases left between them. CDR3 region: CASSKTVNTEAFF. The CDR3 bases are TGTGCCAGCAGTAAGACAGTGAACACTGAAGCTTTCTTT.

This chain connects TRBV27 to TRBJ1-5; TRBD1 is a possible D gene (6 bases). Germline CDR1 and CDR2: MNHEY and SMNVEV (reference sequence). This CDR3 is 15 amino acids long. Trimming took 6 bases from V and 2 from J, leaving 14 bases between them. The DNA of the CDR3 is TGTGCCAGCAGGGCGACAGGTTCGGGCAATCAGCCCCAGCATTTT. Protein: CASRATGSGNQPQHF.

This chain joins TRBV5-1 and TRBJ2-3, with D perhaps TRBD2 (7 bases). CDR1 and CDR2 (germline): SGHRS, YFSETQ. V lost 0 bases, J lost 0 bases, and 17 bases lay in between. CDR3 length: 18 residues. CDR3 DNA sequence: TGCGCCAGCAGCTTGGCCGGGGGCGGGAGTTCTAGCACAGATACGCAGTATTTT. Residues: CASSLAGGGSSSTDTQYF.

This clonotype was counted a few times. The genes are TRBV7-9 and TRBJ2-5, with 7 bases matching TRBD2. The CDR3 spans 16 residues. V shed 5 bases and J 0 bases; nucleotides not matched to a gene: 9. Germline assignment: CDR1 SEHNR and CDR2 FQNEAQ (reference sequence). CDR3 DNA: TGTGCCAGCAGCAGATGGGGGGGTGTTGACCAAGAGACCCAGTACTTC. As protein: CASSRWGGVDQETQYF. Full variable domain (outside the CDR3, taken from reference TRBV7-9 and TRBJ2-5): DTGVSQNPRHKITKRGQNVTFRCDPISEHNRLYWYRQTLGQGPEFLTYFQNEAQLEKSRLLSDRFSAERPKGSFSTLEIQRTEQGDSAMYLCASSRWGGVDQETQYFGPGTRLLVL.

Worth noting for this clonotype: An end of the junction differs from the germline gene, which may be a read error. This chain joins TRBV18 and TRBJ2-1; 9 positions match TRBD2. The germline gives CDR1 KGHSH, CDR2 LQKENI. The CDR3 totals 19 residues. The CDR3 nucleotides are TGTGCCAACTCACCACCAGGCAACAGCTTTCTCCTAGCGGGGACCGAGCAGTTCTTC. Translated, it gives CANSPPGNSFLLAGTEQFF.

This chain uses TRBV6-2 or TRBV6-3 with TRBJ2-1, with 7 bases aligning to TRBD2. V lost 2 bases and J lost 3; bases outside the gene matches: 7. The CDR3 contains 16 residues. Germline V CDR1 and CDR2: MNHEY, SVGEGT. The CDR3 region is CASSYQVERGYNEQFF. CDR3 in DNA: TGTGCCAGCAGTTACCAAGTCGAGCGGGGCTACAATGAGCAGTTCTTC.

A few counts support this clonotype. The rearrangement joins TRBV4-1 to TRBJ2-1, with D uncertain. The CDR3 has 16 residues. The germline V gene encodes CDR1 MGHRA and CDR2 YSYEKL. The V end lost 3 bases, the J end lost 0 bases, and 12 bases lay between the germline ends. CDR3 nucleotide sequence: TGCGCCAGCAGCCAGGATCGCACGAGCTCCTACAATGAGCAGTTCTTC. Translating it yields CASSQDRTSSYNEQFF.

The chain joins TRBV15 to TRBJ1-2; a weak D match, TRBD1 (6 bases). Looked up from germline, CDR1 is LNHNV and CDR2 is YYDKDF (reference sequence). CDR3 size: 13 residues. V was pared by 7 bases and J by 4 bases, with 13 bases between. The CDR3 loop reads CATTQTGSYGYTF. CDR3 nucleotides: TGTGCCACCACCCAGACAGGCAGCTATGGCTACACCTTC. The full variable domain, rest sourced from reference TRBV15 and TRBJ1-2, is DAMVIQNPRYQVTQFGKPVTLSCSQTLNHNVMYWYQQKSSQAPKLLFHYYDKDFNNEADTPDNFQSRRPNTSFCFLDIRSPGLGDTAMYLCATTQTGSYGYTFGSGTRLTVV.

The CDR3 loop is CASSLLVRRLYGYTF. Here the CDR3 DNA reads TGTGCCAGCAGCTTGTTAGTTCGACGGCTCTATGGCTACACCTTC. The J gene is TRBJ1-2, the V gene TRBV5-6, with D hard to call. The CDR3 is 15 amino acids. Trimming took 1 base from V and 4 from J, leaving 14 bases between them. Germline assignment: CDR1 SGHDT and CDR2 YYEEEE. Combining the CDR3 with reference TRBV5-6 and TRBJ1-2 gives the whole variable domain DAGVTQSPTHLIKTRGQQVTLRCSPKSGHDTVSWYQQALGQGPQFIFQYYEEEERQRGNFPDRFSGHQFPNYSSELNVNALLLGDSALYLCASSLLVRRLYGYTFGSGTRLTVV.